This TCR beta chain derives from a study of blood T cell repertoires in COVID-19. Study as a whole: Sample material is recorded as cDNA or gDNA derived from T cells, B-cell-depleted T cells, or PBMCs.

Libraries were prepared by immunoSEQ multiplex PCR; TCRdb keeps only in-frame clonotypes and omits some of them. This sample has roughly 60,000 clones; roughly 85% occur once, and the top ten carry 12%. The V gene's germline CDR1 is SGHTA and CDR2 FQGTGA. The length of the CDR3 is 16 residues. V dropped 1 base and J dropped 2; count of bases not matched to a gene: 5. This clonotype was obtained from a human donor in a cohort sampled during active COVID-19. This rearrangement joins TRBV7-3 to TRBJ2-5, with 9 bases aligning to TRBD1. Specimen: peripheral blood. The CDR3 coding sequence is TGTGCCAGCAGCTTAATGGGACAGGGTGGGCAAGAGACCCAGTACTTC. It codes for CASSLMGQGGQETQYF. Based on the CDR3 plus reference TRBV7-3 and TRBJ2-5, the full variable domain is GAGVSQTPSNKVTEKGKYVELRCDPISGHTALYWYRQSLGQGPEFLIYFQGTGAADDSGLPNDRFFAVRPEGSVSTLKIQRTERGDSAVYLCASSLMGQGGQETQYFGPGTRLLVL.